This TCR beta chain was sequenced for a study of cytomegalovirus exposure and HLA in healthy donors. The germline gives CDR1 PRHDT, CDR2 FYEKMQ (reference sequence). V gave up 8 bases and J gave up 1 base, with 14 bases separating them. The CDR3 sequence is 14 residues long. This clone came up many times. In the PCR, 60 Vbeta and 13 Jbeta primers were used. The protocol was immunoSEQ multiplex PCR, while the TCRdb copy is restricted to in-frame clones and leaves out a portion. This sample has under 200,000 clones, with about 75% found just once. The sample was PBMCs. The TCR originated in a male donor in good health and CMV-seropositive. The rearrangement uses TRBV13 and TRBJ1-1; D might be TRBD1 (5 bases). CDR3 amino acids: CASGRIDRNTEAFF. The CDR3 DNA reads as TGTGCCAGCGGGCGGATTGACAGGAACACTGAAGCTTTCTTT.